The present entry profiles one TCR beta chain with its context. The data were taken from a study of blood T cell repertoires in COVID-19. Study-wide background: Samples of COVID-19 (acute and convalescent) were obtained from the United States, Italy and Spain. Nucleic acid was either cDNA or gDNA, and it came from T cells, B-cell-depleted T cells, or PBMCs.

Original analysis: Estimation of nucleated cell counts relied on the amplification of reference gene primers. TCRdb's table, derived via immunoSEQ multiplex PCR, lists solely in-frame clones and lacks some. V, J and clone size reflect that table, while D and trimming were determined from the DNA. Of under 200,000 clones listed, roughly 90% are singletons. This clonotype was sampled from a man in his fifties with acute or convalescent COVID-19. The sequenced material came from peripheral blood.

CDR3: CASRSGQSRGNTIYF. The DNA for the CDR3 is TGCGCCAGCAGGTCAGGACAGTCTAGGGGAAACACCATATATTTT. The genes are TRBV5-1 and TRBJ1-3; D perhaps matches TRBD1 (6 bases). The ends were cut back, 5 bases at V and 4 bases at J, with 16 bases in the middle. Germline CDR1 and CDR2: SGHRS and YFSETQ. The CDR3 runs 15 residues.